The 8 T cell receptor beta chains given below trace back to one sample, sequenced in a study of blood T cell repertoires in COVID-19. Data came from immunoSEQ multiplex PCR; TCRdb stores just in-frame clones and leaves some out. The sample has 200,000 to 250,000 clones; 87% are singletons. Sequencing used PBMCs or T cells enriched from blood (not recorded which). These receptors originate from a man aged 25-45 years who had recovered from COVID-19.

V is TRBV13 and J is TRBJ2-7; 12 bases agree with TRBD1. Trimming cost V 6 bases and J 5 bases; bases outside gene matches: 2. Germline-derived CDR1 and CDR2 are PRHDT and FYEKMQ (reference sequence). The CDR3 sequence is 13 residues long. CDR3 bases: TGTGCCAGCAGGGGGACAGGGGGCAACGAGCAGTACTTC. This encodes CASRGTGGNEQYF.

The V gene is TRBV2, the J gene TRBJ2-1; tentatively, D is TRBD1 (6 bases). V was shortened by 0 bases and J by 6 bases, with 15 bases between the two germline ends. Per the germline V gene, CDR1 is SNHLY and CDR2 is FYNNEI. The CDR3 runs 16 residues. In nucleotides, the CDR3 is TGTGCCAGCAGTGAAGCTTCAGGGGTTTTCTCCAATGAGCAGTTCTTC. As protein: CASSEASGVFSNEQFF. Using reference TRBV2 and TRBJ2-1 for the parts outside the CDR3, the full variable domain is EPEVTQTPSHQVTQMGQEVILRCVPISNHLYFYWYRQILGQKVEFLVSFYNNEISEKSEIFDDQFSVERPDGSNFTLKIRSTKLEDSAMYFCASSEASGVFSNEQFFGPGTRLTVL.

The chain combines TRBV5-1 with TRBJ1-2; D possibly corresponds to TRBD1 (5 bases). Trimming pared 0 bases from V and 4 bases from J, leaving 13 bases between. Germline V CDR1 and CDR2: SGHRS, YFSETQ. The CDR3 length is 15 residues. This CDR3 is CASSLGQGKGYGYTF. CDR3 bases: TGCGCCAGCAGCTTGGGGCAGGGAAAGGGCTATGGCTACACCTTC.

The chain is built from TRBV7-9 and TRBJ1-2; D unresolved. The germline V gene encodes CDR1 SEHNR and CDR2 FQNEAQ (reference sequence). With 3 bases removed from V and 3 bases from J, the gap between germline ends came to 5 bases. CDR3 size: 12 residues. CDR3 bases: TGTGCCAGCAGCTTGCAGGACTATGGCTACACCTTC. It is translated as CASSLQDYGYTF.

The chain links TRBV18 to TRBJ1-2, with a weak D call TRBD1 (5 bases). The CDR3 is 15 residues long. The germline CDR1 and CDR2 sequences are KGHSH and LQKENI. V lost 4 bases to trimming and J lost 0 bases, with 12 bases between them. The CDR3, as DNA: TGTGCCAGCTCACTTAGGGGCCTCTCTAACTATGGCTACACCTTC. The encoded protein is CASSLRGLSNYGYTF.

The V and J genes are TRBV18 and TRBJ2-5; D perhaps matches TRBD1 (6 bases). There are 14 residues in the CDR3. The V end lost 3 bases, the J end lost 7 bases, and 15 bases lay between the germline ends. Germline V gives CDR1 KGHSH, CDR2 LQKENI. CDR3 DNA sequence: TGTGCCAGCTCACCCGCACAGGGTGATGGGACCCAGTACTTC. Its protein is CASSPAQGDGTQYF.

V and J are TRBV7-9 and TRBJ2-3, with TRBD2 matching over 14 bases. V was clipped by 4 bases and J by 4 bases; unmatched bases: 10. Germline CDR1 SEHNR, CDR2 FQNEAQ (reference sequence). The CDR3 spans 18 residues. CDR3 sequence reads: CASSSRGTSGGLSDTQYF. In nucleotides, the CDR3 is TGTGCCAGCAGCTCGAGAGGGACTAGCGGGGGATTGTCAGATACGCAGTATTTT. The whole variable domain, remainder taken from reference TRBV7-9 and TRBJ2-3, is DTGVSQNPRHKITKRGQNVTFRCDPISEHNRLYWYRQTLGQGPEFLTYFQNEAQLEKSRLLSDRFSAERPKGSFSTLEIQRTEQGDSAMYLCASSSRGTSGGLSDTQYFGPGTRLTVL.

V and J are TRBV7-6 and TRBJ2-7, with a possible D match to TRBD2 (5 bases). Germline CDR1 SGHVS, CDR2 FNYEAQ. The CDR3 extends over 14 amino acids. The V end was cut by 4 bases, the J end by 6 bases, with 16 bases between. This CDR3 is CASSSGLNRGEQYF. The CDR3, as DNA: TGTGCCAGCAGCTCCGGACTCAACCGGGGCGAGCAGTACTTC.